A selection of T cell receptor beta chains follows, all from one sample in a study of Graves' ophthalmopathy and Graves' hyperthyroidism. TCRdb itself ran the multiplex PCR reads through MiXCR, one entry per CDR3 protein. The sample has nearly 400,000 distinct CDR3 sequences, around 16% seen once. Sequenced sample: peripheral blood. These receptors were taken from a woman aged 18-30 years with Graves' ophthalmopathy. Both conserved end residues are part of each CDR3. The D gene is left open where the match is weak. Clone size is given for some rows only: seen once, a few or many times, or a class if the clone is expanded.

len: 14; d_gene: NA; abundance: many; v_gene: TRBV9; j_gene: TRBJ2-2; CDR3aa: CASSLRSATGELFF; CDR3nt: TGTGCCAGCAGCCTGAGAAGCGCCACCGGGGAGCTGTTTTTT
len: 15; d_gene: NA; abundance: many; v_gene: TRBV7-2; j_gene: TRBJ2-7; CDR3aa: CASSLIVSFYYEQYF; CDR3nt: TGTGCCAGCAGCTTAATTGTATCCTTCTACTACGAGCAGTACTTC
len: 17; d_gene: TRBD2; abundance: many; v_gene: TRBV30; j_gene: TRBJ2-5; CDR3aa: CAWSVGHLAGGRETQYF; CDR3nt: TGTGCCTGGAGTGTGGGGCATTTAGCGGGGGGGCGGGAGACCCAGTACTTC
len: 11; d_gene: NA; abundance: many; v_gene: TRBV12-3/TRBV12-4; j_gene: TRBJ1-3; CDR3aa: CASSPRDTIYF; CDR3nt: TGTGCCAGCAGCCCCAGGGACACCATATATTTT
len: 15; d_gene: TRBD1; abundance: many; v_gene: TRBV27; j_gene: TRBJ1-5; CDR3aa: CASSGGQLSNQPQHF; CDR3nt: TGTGCCAGCAGTGGGGGACAGCTCAGCAATCAGCCCCAGCATTTT
len: 13; d_gene: NA; abundance: NA; v_gene: TRBV11-3; j_gene: TRBJ1-2; CDR3aa: CASSFGADYGYTF; CDR3nt: TGTGCCAGCAGCTTCGGGGCGGACTATGGCTACACCTTC
len: 14; d_gene: NA; abundance: many; v_gene: TRBV5-1; j_gene: TRBJ2-7; CDR3aa: CASSLEQATYEQYF; CDR3nt: TGCGCCAGCAGCTTGGAACAGGCGACCTACGAGCAGTACTTC
len: 13; d_gene: NA; abundance: many; v_gene: TRBV6-5; j_gene: TRBJ2-7; CDR3aa: CASSPGGHYEQYF; CDR3nt: TGTGCCAGCAGTCCCGGAGGGCACTACGAGCAGTACTTC
len: 13; d_gene: NA; abundance: many; v_gene: TRBV28; j_gene: TRBJ2-5; CDR3aa: CASSRRGQETQYF; CDR3nt: TGTGCCAGCAGCCGCCGCGGTCAAGAGACCCAGTACTTC
len: 13; d_gene: NA; abundance: NA; v_gene: TRBV30; j_gene: TRBJ2-3; CDR3aa: CAWSETNDQPQYF; CDR3nt: TGTGCCTGGAGTGAGACCAATGATCAGCCCCAGTATTTT
len: 20; d_gene: TRBD2; abundance: NA; v_gene: TRBV7-1; j_gene: TRBJ2-2; CDR3aa: CASSSGETLAQEGDTGELFF; CDR3nt: TGTGCCAGCAGCTCTGGGGAAACACTAGCGCAAGAAGGAGACACCGGGGAGCTGTTTTTT
len: 18; d_gene: TRBD2; abundance: many; v_gene: TRBV24-1; j_gene: TRBJ2-3; CDR3aa: CATSDPAGGFTSTDTQYF; CDR3nt: TGTGCCACCAGTGATCCAGCGGGGGGTTTCACTAGCACAGATACGCAGTATTTT
len: 15; d_gene: TRBD1; abundance: many; v_gene: TRBV27; j_gene: TRBJ1-1; CDR3aa: CATTPTGVLNTEAFF; CDR3nt: TGTGCCACCACCCCGACAGGGGTCTTGAACACTGAAGCTTTCTTT
len: 12; d_gene: NA; abundance: many; v_gene: TRBV7-8; j_gene: TRBJ2-7; CDR3aa: CAIGGSSYEQYF; CDR3nt: TGTGCCATTGGGGGCAGCTCCTACGAGCAGTACTTC
len: 13; d_gene: NA; abundance: many; v_gene: TRBV28; j_gene: TRBJ2-7; CDR3aa: CASMGSPSYEQYF; CDR3nt: TGTGCCAGCATGGGCAGCCCCTCCTACGAGCAGTACTTC
len: 14; d_gene: NA; abundance: many; v_gene: TRBV4-1; j_gene: TRBJ2-7; CDR3aa: CASSLEGTSYEQYF; CDR3nt: TGCGCCAGCAGCCTAGAGGGGACCTCTTACGAGCAGTACTTC
len: 13; d_gene: TRBD1; abundance: many; v_gene: TRBV19; j_gene: TRBJ1-1; CDR3aa: CAAGAGGDTEAFF; CDR3nt: TGTGCCGCGGGCGCAGGGGGGGACACTGAAGCTTTCTTT
len: 14; d_gene: NA; abundance: many; v_gene: TRBV10-2; j_gene: TRBJ2-7; CDR3aa: CASSETPGSGEQYF; CDR3nt: TGCGCCAGCAGTGAGACGCCAGGGAGCGGCGAGCAGTACTTC
len: 12; d_gene: NA; abundance: many; v_gene: TRBV30; j_gene: TRBJ1-2; CDR3aa: CAWSVGGDGYTF; CDR3nt: TGTGCCTGGAGTGTGGGTGGGGACGGCTACACCTTC
len: 16; d_gene: NA; abundance: NA; v_gene: TRBV7-8; j_gene: TRBJ2-2; CDR3aa: CASSSARIQQGGELFF; CDR3nt: TGTGCCAGCAGCTCCGCTCGGATCCAGCAAGGCGGGGAGCTGTTTTTT
len: 15; d_gene: TRBD2; abundance: many; v_gene: TRBV19; j_gene: TRBJ2-7; CDR3aa: CASSALAGVDYEQYF; CDR3nt: TGTGCCAGTAGTGCACTAGCGGGAGTCGACTACGAGCAGTACTTC
len: 15; d_gene: NA; abundance: NA; v_gene: TRBV4-3; j_gene: TRBJ2-5; CDR3aa: CASSQEAGLQETQYF; CDR3nt: TGCGCCAGCAGCCAAGAGGCTGGTCTCCAAGAGACCCAGTACTTC
len: 13; d_gene: NA; abundance: NA; v_gene: TRBV12-3/TRBV12-4; j_gene: TRBJ1-2; CDR3aa: CASSFRGFYGYTF; CDR3nt: TGTGCCAGCAGTTTTCGGGGATTCTATGGCTACACCTTC
len: 18; d_gene: NA; abundance: many; v_gene: TRBV6-2/TRBV6-3; j_gene: TRBJ2-7; CDR3aa: CASSYTGLSTGRTYEQYF; CDR3nt: TGTGCCAGCAGTTACACCGGCCTCTCCACAGGGAGAACCTACGAGCAGTACTTC
len: 17; d_gene: TRBD2; abundance: many; v_gene: TRBV12-3/TRBV12-4; j_gene: TRBJ2-7; CDR3aa: CASSLGRGARSSYEQYF; CDR3nt: TGTGCCAGCAGTTTGGGGCGGGGGGCTAGGAGCTCCTACGAGCAGTACTTC
len: 16; d_gene: TRBD1; abundance: many; v_gene: TRBV10-3; j_gene: TRBJ2-7; CDR3aa: CAISESRKGGLGEQYF; CDR3nt: TGTGCCATCAGTGAGTCCAGAAAAGGGGGCCTCGGCGAGCAGTACTTC
len: 14; d_gene: TRBD2; abundance: many; v_gene: TRBV7-2; j_gene: TRBJ2-7; CDR3aa: CASRLAPSSYEQYF; CDR3nt: TGTGCCAGCAGACTAGCGCCGAGCTCCTACGAGCAGTACTTC
len: 14; d_gene: TRBD1; abundance: many; v_gene: TRBV29-1; j_gene: TRBJ1-2; CDR3aa: CSASPGTGIYGYTF; CDR3nt: TGCAGCGCCAGTCCCGGGACAGGAATCTATGGCTACACCTTC
len: 14; d_gene: NA; abundance: many; v_gene: TRBV11-2; j_gene: TRBJ2-2; CDR3aa: CASSSQGSTGELFF; CDR3nt: TGTGCCAGCAGCTCTCAGGGGTCCACCGGGGAGCTGTTTTTT
len: 16; d_gene: NA; abundance: few; v_gene: TRBV18; j_gene: TRBJ2-7; CDR3aa: CASSIKGPADNHEQYF; CDR3nt: TGTGCCAGCTCTATCAAAGGGCCTGCGGATAATCACGAGCAGTACTTC
len: 15; d_gene: TRBD1; abundance: many; v_gene: TRBV12-3/TRBV12-4; j_gene: TRBJ2-5; CDR3aa: CASSQRTGGGKTQYF; CDR3nt: TGTGCCAGCAGTCAAAGGACAGGGGGTGGGAAGACCCAGTACTTC
len: 16; d_gene: TRBD1; abundance: many; v_gene: TRBV24-1; j_gene: TRBJ1-5; CDR3aa: CATSDPDRGSNQPQHF; CDR3nt: TGTGCCACCAGTGATCCCGACAGGGGGTCTAATCAGCCCCAGCATTTT
len: 13; d_gene: TRBD1; abundance: many; v_gene: TRBV5-1; j_gene: TRBJ1-1; CDR3aa: CASSWEGAAEAFF; CDR3nt: TGCGCCAGCAGTTGGGAGGGGGCCGCTGAAGCTTTCTTT
len: 14; d_gene: TRBD1; abundance: many; v_gene: TRBV30; j_gene: TRBJ1-6; CDR3aa: CAWRDSDRASPLHF; CDR3nt: TGTGCCTGGAGGGACTCCGACAGGGCTTCACCCCTCCACTTT
len: 14; d_gene: NA; abundance: NA; v_gene: TRBV7-2; j_gene: TRBJ2-5; CDR3aa: CASSLGTATETQYF; CDR3nt: TGTGCCAGCAGCTTAGGGACAGCTACCGAGACCCAGTACTTC
len: 12; d_gene: TRBD1; abundance: NA; v_gene: TRBV20-1; j_gene: TRBJ2-7; CDR3aa: CSAVTGGREQYF; CDR3nt: TGCAGTGCCGTGACAGGGGGCCGGGAGCAGTACTTC
len: 14; d_gene: TRBD1; abundance: many; v_gene: TRBV6-5; j_gene: TRBJ2-7; CDR3aa: CASRLNRGPNEQYF; CDR3nt: TGTGCCAGCAGGTTAAACAGGGGTCCCAACGAGCAGTACTTC
len: 16; d_gene: NA; abundance: many; v_gene: TRBV14; j_gene: TRBJ2-7; CDR3aa: CASSQPPGTSSHEQYF; CDR3nt: TGTGCCAGCAGCCAGCCCCCCGGGACAAGTTCCCACGAGCAGTACTTC
len: 14; d_gene: NA; abundance: NA; v_gene: TRBV12-3/TRBV12-4; j_gene: TRBJ2-7; CDR3aa: CASSLASSTYEQYF; CDR3nt: TGTGCCAGCAGTTTAGCGAGCAGTACCTACGAGCAGTACTTC